Each of the 30 T cell receptor beta chains below was sequenced from the same sample in a study of spatial heterogeneity in lung cancer. TCRdb itself ran the 5' RACE reads through MiXCR, one entry per CDR3 protein. The table records over 50,000 distinct CDR3 sequences, under 7.5% of them present only once. Stated time point: sample taken at primary tumor resection. The specimen comprised PBMCs, sampled at surgery. The receptor set was obtained from a female donor with early-stage non-small cell lung cancer.

This clonotype has at least ten counts. The V gene is TRBV18, the J gene TRBJ2-1; TRBD1 matches 9 bases. Germline loops: CDR1 KGHSH, CDR2 LQKENI. J was trimmed by 8 bases and V by 3 bases; bases with no gene match: 8. There are 15 residues in the CDR3. The CDR3 nucleotides are TGTGCCAGCTCACCTCCAAGGACAGGGGAGGATGAGCAGTTCTTC. Translating it yields CASSPPRTGEDEQFF.

In its sample, this clonotype was seen a few times. CDR3 in DNA: TGTGCCAGCAGCTTACAGACCTCCGAGGGCCAAGAGACCCAGTACTTC. It translates to CASSLQTSEGQETQYF. This chain links TRBV7-3 with TRBJ2-5; D might be TRBD2 (5 bases). The CDR3 has 16 residues. Trimming stripped 2 bases from V and 1 base from J, with 14 bases between. Germline-derived CDR1 and CDR2 are SGHTA and FQGTGA.

This clonotype was seen repeatedly, ten times or more. The chain joins TRBV5-1 to TRBJ2-3; D is possibly TRBD2 (5 bases). CDR1 is SGHRS and CDR2 is YFSETQ in the germline V gene. The ends were cut back, 2 bases at V and 0 bases at J, with 13 bases in the middle. This CDR3 contains 16 residues. CDR3: CASSLVTGISTDTQYF. The CDR3 DNA follows: TGCGCCAGCAGCTTAGTGACGGGGATTAGCACAGATACGCAGTATTTT.

Ten or more counts support this clonotype. The chain links TRBV29-1 to TRBJ2-5, with 10 bases matching TRBD2. CDR1 is SQVTM and CDR2 is ANQGSEA in the germline V gene. The CDR3 extends over 12 amino acids. Germline trimming cut 8 bases from V and 5 bases from J; bases unmatched to any gene: 5. CDR3 amino acids: CSIIAGGETQYF. The DNA of the CDR3 is TGCAGCATTATAGCGGGGGGTGAGACCCAGTACTTC. The variable domain in full, with the rest retrieved from reference TRBV29-1 and TRBJ2-5, is SAVISQKPSRDICQRGTSLTIQCQVDSQVTMMFWYRQQPGQSLTLIATANQGSEATYESGFVIDKFPISRPNLTFSTLTVSNMSPEDSSIYLCSIIAGGETQYFGPGTRLLVL.

On this clonotype itself: A much more abundant neighbour one base away suggests this may be a read error. The chain combines TRBV3-1 with TRBJ2-7; D might be TRBD1 (8 bases). Germline lookup yields CDR1 LGHDT and CDR2 YNNKEL (reference sequence). The CDR3 has 15 residues. The CDR3, as DNA: TGTGCCGGCAGCCAAGGGGGGGGACAGGCCTACGAGCAGTACTTC. Translation gives CAGSQGGGQAYEQYF.

The chain employs TRBV9 and TRBJ1-2; D gene ambiguous. CDR1 is SGDLS and CDR2 is YYNGEE in the germline V gene. The V end lost 0 bases, the J end lost 4 bases, and 19 bases lay between the germline ends. The CDR3 runs to 17 residues. Written as DNA, the CDR3 is TGTGCCAGCAGCGTAGAGGTCAGAGGCAAGAGATTCTATGGCTACACCTTC. This sequence encodes CASSVEVRGKRFYGYTF.

This clonotype appeared many times. The chain is built from TRBV18 and TRBJ1-4; TRBD1 agrees at 11 bases. V was clipped by 3 bases and J by 8 bases; unmatched bases: 11. The CDR3 extends over 17 amino acids. CDR1 is KGHSH, CDR2 LQKENI, per germline. The CDR3 region has the DNA TGTGCCAGCTCACCCTGGGACAGGGGGAACGAGAACGAAAAACTGTTTTTT. Translation: CASSPWDRGNENEKLFF. The full variable domain, with the rest looked up from reference TRBV18 and TRBJ1-4, is NAGVMQNPRHLVRRRGQEARLRCSPMKGHSHVYWYRQLPEEGLKFMVYLQKENIIDESGMPKERFSAEFPKEGPSILRIQQVVRGDSAAYFCASSPWDRGNENEKLFFGSGTQLSVL.

The chain uses TRBV2 and TRBJ1-4; D uncertain. Per the germline V gene, CDR1 is SNHLY and CDR2 is FYNNEI. The V and J ends lost 7 bases and 0 bases respectively, with 12 bases between them. CDR3 size: 15 residues. The CDR3 DNA follows: TGTGCCAGCAATAGACTTCAGACAACTAATGAAAAACTGTTTTTT. Its translation is CASNRLQTTNEKLFF.

Many counts were recorded for this clonotype. The chain joins TRBV20-1 to TRBJ2-5; D ambiguous. Germline V gene sequence: CDR1 DFQATT, CDR2 SNEGSKA (reference sequence). The V end lost 6 bases, the J end lost 5 bases, and 13 bases lay between the germline ends. The CDR3 has 12 amino acids. CDR3 nucleotide sequence: TGCAGTGCCCCCCCTTTAATGGAGACCCAGTACTTC. Translating it yields CSAPPLMETQYF.

The table lists this clonotype with many counts. The rearrangement joins TRBV20-1 to TRBJ2-5; TRBD2 matches 10 bases. The V and J ends lost 4 bases and 14 bases, in that order; junction bases with no gene match: 16. CDR3 length: 14 residues. The germline CDR1 and CDR2 sequences are DFQATT and SNEGSKA (reference sequence). The DNA for the CDR3 is TGCAGTGCTACCGCCACTAGCGGGGTTAGACCGGATTACTTC. It encodes CSATATSGVRPDYF.

At least ten counts were recorded for this clonotype. This chain uses TRBV18 with TRBJ2-6, with TRBD2 matching 8 bases. Germline lookup yields CDR1 KGHSH and CDR2 LQKENI. The CDR3 totals 18 residues. Losses at the gene ends were 6 bases for V and 0 bases for J; bases not matched to a gene: 10. The CDR3 sequence is CASSSSGRGDSGANVLTF. CDR3 DNA sequence: TGTGCCAGCTCCTCCAGCGGGAGAGGGGACTCTGGGGCCAACGTCCTGACTTTC.

There are many counts of this clonotype. The J gene is TRBJ1-2, the V gene TRBV6-5; 8 bases agree with TRBD1. CDR1 is MNHEY, CDR2 SVGAGI, per germline. The V segment lost 0 bases and the J segment 3 bases; nucleotides outside the gene matches: 3. This CDR3 has 15 amino acids. CDR3 residues: CASSYSGTGDYGYTF. CDR3 nucleotide sequence: TGTGCCAGCAGTTACTCCGGGACAGGAGACTATGGCTACACCTTC.

This clonotype was recorded many times. The chain couples TRBV28 to TRBJ2-7, with 12 positions matching TRBD2. The V segment lost 6 bases and the J segment 4 bases; nucleotides outside the gene matches: 1. The CDR3 has 13 residues. The germline V gene encodes CDR1 MDHEN and CDR2 SYDVKM. The CDR3: CASRTSGSYEQYF. The CDR3 DNA reads as TGTGCCAGCAGGACTAGCGGGAGTTACGAGCAGTACTTC.

This clonotype was detected ten times or more. The chain couples TRBV27 to TRBJ2-7; D is undetermined. The CDR3 is 14 residues long. Germline-derived CDR1 and CDR2 are MNHEY and SMNVEV (reference sequence). V lost 2 bases and J 2 bases, leaving 10 bases between the germline ends. For the CDR3, the DNA is TGTGCCAGCAGTTTAGGTAGGACCACCTACGAGCAGTACTTC. Translation gives CASSLGRTTYEQYF.

This chain connects TRBV28 to TRBJ1-2; unclear D gene. With 6 bases removed from V and 4 bases from J, the gap between germline ends came to 12 bases. CDR1 and CDR2 (germline): MDHEN, SYDVKM. The CDR3 has 13 amino acids. The CDR3 loop is CASSPVASYGYTF. CDR3 DNA: TGTGCCAGCAGCCCCGTGGCTTCCTATGGCTACACCTTC.

As regards this clonotype: The junction shows a germline mismatch at one end, possibly a read error. This rearrangement joins TRBV6-1 to TRBJ2-2; 8 bases are a match to TRBD1. This CDR3 contains 13 residues. Per the germline V gene, CDR1 is MNHNS and CDR2 is SASEGT. CDR3 region: CASDRGNTGEQFF. The CDR3 bases are TGTGCCAGCGACAGGGGTAACACCGGGGAGCAGTTTTTT.

The V gene is TRBV21-1, the J gene TRBJ2-7. TRBV21-1 is termed a pseudogene. This CDR3 is 9 amino acids long. The CDR3 sequence is CASRWEQYV. DNA of the CDR3: TGTGCCAGCAGGTGGGAGCAGTACGTC.

The chain links TRBV21-1 to TRBJ2-5; TRBD1, the D gene given by the table, was not confirmed from the DNA. TRBV21-1 is a documented pseudogene. CDR3 length equals 18 residues. CDR3 DNA: TGTGCCAGCAGCAACCGACAGGGGGTAAACTGGGAAGTAGAGACCCAGTACTTC. This codes for CASSNRQGVNWEVETQYF.

This clonotype was counted ten times or more. The gene calls are TRBV29-1 and TRBJ1-1, with TRBD1 identical over 8 bases. This CDR3 is built from 15 residues. J gave up 5 bases and V 4 bases, and 12 bases lay outside the gene matches. Per germline, CDR1 SQVTM and CDR2 ANQGSEA. The CDR3 protein is CSVGGVGQGRTEAFF. The CDR3, as DNA: TGCAGCGTTGGGGGGGTAGGACAGGGAAGGACTGAAGCTTTCTTT.

In its sample, this clonotype was seen many times. V usage is TRBV20-1 and J usage is TRBJ2-2; 10 positions agree with TRBD2. The ends lost 6 bases at V and 7 bases at J; junction bases unmatched: 8. This CDR3 is 14 amino acids long. Germline CDR1 DFQATT, CDR2 SNEGSKA (reference sequence). The CDR3 is CSALLAGADGELFF. The DNA of the CDR3 is TGCAGTGCCCTGCTAGCGGGAGCAGACGGGGAGCTGTTTTTT.

V and J are TRBV20-1 and TRBJ2-7; D is perhaps TRBD1 (5 bases). Germline CDR1 and CDR2: DFQATT and SNEGSKA (reference sequence). The CDR3 sequence is 11 residues long. The CDR3 spells CGAEDSYEQYF. The CDR3 nucleotides are TGCGGGGCAGAAGATTCCTACGAGCAGTACTTC.

This clonotype was recorded at least ten times. The chain carries TRBV28 and TRBJ2-5, with D maybe TRBD2 (6 bases). The CDR3 spans 14 residues. Germline V CDR1 and CDR2: MDHEN, SYDVKM. Trimming removed 4 bases from V and 5 bases from J, with 14 bases in between. This CDR3 reads CASSSGGLGETQYF. Here the CDR3 DNA reads TGTGCCAGCAGTTCTGGGGGGTTGGGGGAGACCCAGTACTTC.

This clonotype was seen only a few times. The CDR3 is CASSLEGRTSTDTQYF. CDR3 in DNA: TGCGCCAGCAGCTTGGAGGGCAGAACGAGCACAGATACGCAGTATTTT. The chain combines TRBV5-1 with TRBJ2-3; D unresolved. CDR1 and CDR2 from the germline V gene are SGHRS and YFSETQ. V gave up 0 bases and J gave up 0 bases, with 11 bases separating them. The CDR3 runs to 16 residues.

This clonotype turned up a few times. The chain joins TRBV20-1 to TRBJ2-7; 7 bases are a match to TRBD1. Germline CDR1 is DFQATT and CDR2 is SNEGSKA (reference sequence). The CDR3 sequence is 15 residues long. After removal of 3 bases from V and 5 bases from J, the junction contained 13 bases not matched to a gene. This chain's CDR3 is CSASQRTGPRDEQYV. Written as DNA, the CDR3 is TGCAGTGCTAGCCAAAGGACAGGTCCCAGAGACGAGCAGTACGTC.

This clonotype was seen repeatedly, ten times or more. The V and J genes are TRBV28 and TRBJ2-2; TRBD2 matches at 12 bases. The CDR3 sequence is 16 residues long. CDR1 is MDHEN, CDR2 SYDVKM, per germline. Germline trimming cut 4 bases from V and 6 bases from J; bases unmatched to any gene: 6. CDR3 sequence (DNA): TGTGCCAGCAGTTACGGACTAGCGGGATTACCCGGGGAGCTGTTTTTT. As protein: CASSYGLAGLPGELFF.

The chain recombines TRBV7-9 with TRBJ1-1; D is ambiguous. This CDR3 contains 11 residues. The V end lost 1 base, the J end lost 4 bases, and 1 base lay between the germline ends. Germline assignment: CDR1 SEHNR and CDR2 FQNEAQ (reference sequence). CDR3 sequence reads: CASSLVTEAFF. The CDR3 DNA reads TGTGCCAGCAGCTTAGTCACTGAAGCTTTCTTT.

This clonotype appeared many times. The gene calls are TRBV7-3 and TRBJ1-6; D gene uncertain. Germline values: CDR1 SGHTA, CDR2 FQGTGA. The CDR3 spans 14 residues. Between the trimmed V and J ends, which lost 2 bases and 4 bases, there was a span of 6 bases. Here the CDR3 DNA reads TGTGCCAGCAGCTTACTCGGATATAATTCACCCCTCCACTTT. It yields the protein CASSLLGYNSPLHF.

This clonotype was detected many times. The chain is built from TRBV12-3 or TRBV12-4 and TRBJ1-5; D uncertain. V was clipped by 6 bases and J by 5 bases, with 11 bases between them. The CDR3 totals 13 residues. As DNA, the CDR3 is TGTGCCAGCAGCTCCCGGACCGATCAGCCCCAGCATTTT. Encoded protein: CASSSRTDQPQHF.

This clonotype was picked up many times. The chain employs TRBV25-1 and TRBJ1-6; perhaps TRBD1 as D (5 bases). The germline V gene encodes CDR1 MGHDK and CDR2 SYGVNS. The ends were cut back, 5 bases at V and 0 bases at J, with 11 bases in the middle. The CDR3 extends over 16 amino acids. As DNA, the CDR3 is TGTGCCAGCAGTTCCGGGGCTAGCTCCTATAATTCACCCCTCCACTTT. It codes for CASSSGASSYNSPLHF.

In the case of this clonotype: A much more abundant neighbour one base away suggests this may be a read error. CDR3 nucleotide sequence: TGTGCCGGCAGTTACTCCCCGTACGGGGGGTACGAGCAGTACTTC. Residues: CAGSYSPYGGYEQYF. The rearrangement uses TRBV6-5 and TRBJ2-7; TRBD2 agrees at 7 bases. The CDR3 totals 15 residues. Germline V gene lookup returns CDR1 MNHEY and CDR2 SVGAGI.